This TCR beta chain appears in the sequencing data of a study of T cells after yellow fever vaccination. Points from the study as a whole: Detected again after the booster were most primary-vaccination clones, at 96% CD4 and 70% to 90% CD8.

TCRdb re-called the 5' RACE reads with MiXCR, one entry per CDR3 protein. The sample lists 600,000 to 750,000 distinct CDR3 sequences; 9% to 15% were seen once. Only a few counts were recorded for this clonotype. Its antigen is undetermined. This CDR3 contains 11 residues. CDR1 is DFQATT and CDR2 is SNEGSKA in the germline V gene (reference sequence). The clonotype originates from a man aged 25 to 40 who received the YFV17D yellow fever vaccine. The V and J genes are TRBV20-1 and TRBJ2-6; D is uncertain. Source: PBMCs, taken on the day of the yellow fever booster vaccination. The CDR3 is CIGSGANVLTF. CDR3 DNA sequence: TGCATTGGCTCTGGGGCCAACGTCCTGACTTTC.